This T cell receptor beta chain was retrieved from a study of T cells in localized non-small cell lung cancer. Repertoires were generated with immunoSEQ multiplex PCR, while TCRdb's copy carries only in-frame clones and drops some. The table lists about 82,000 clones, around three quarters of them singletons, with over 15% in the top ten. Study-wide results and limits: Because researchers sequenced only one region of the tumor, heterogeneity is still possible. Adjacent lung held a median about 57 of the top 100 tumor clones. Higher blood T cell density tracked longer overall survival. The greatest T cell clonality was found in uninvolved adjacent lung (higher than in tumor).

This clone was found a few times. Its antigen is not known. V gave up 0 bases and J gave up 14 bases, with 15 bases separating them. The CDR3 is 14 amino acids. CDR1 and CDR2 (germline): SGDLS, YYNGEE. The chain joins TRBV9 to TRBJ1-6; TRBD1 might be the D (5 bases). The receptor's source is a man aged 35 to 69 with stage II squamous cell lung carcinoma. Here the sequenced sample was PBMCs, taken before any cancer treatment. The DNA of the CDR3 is TGTGCCAGCAGCGTAGGCGGAGACGGGGGGTCCCTCCACTTT. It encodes CASSVGGDGGSLHF. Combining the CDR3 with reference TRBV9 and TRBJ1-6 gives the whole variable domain DSGVTQTPKHLITATGQRVTLRCSPRSGDLSVYWYQQSLDQGLQFLIQYYNGEERAKGNILERFSAQQFPDLHSELNLSSLELGDSALYFCASSVGGDGGSLHFGNGTRLTVT.